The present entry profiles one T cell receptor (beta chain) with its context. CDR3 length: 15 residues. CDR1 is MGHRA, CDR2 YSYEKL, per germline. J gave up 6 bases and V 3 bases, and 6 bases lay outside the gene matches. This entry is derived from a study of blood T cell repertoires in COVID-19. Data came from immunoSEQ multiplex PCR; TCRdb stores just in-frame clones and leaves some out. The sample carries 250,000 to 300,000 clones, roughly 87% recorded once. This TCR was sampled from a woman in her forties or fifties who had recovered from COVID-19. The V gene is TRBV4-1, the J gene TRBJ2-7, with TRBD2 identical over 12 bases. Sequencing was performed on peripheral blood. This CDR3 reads CASSHRLAGESEQYF. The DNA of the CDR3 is TGCGCCAGCAGCCACCGACTAGCGGGAGAGTCCGAGCAGTACTTC.